The 9 T cell receptor beta chains below all came from one sample that was sequenced in a study of blood T cell repertoires in COVID-19. Only in-frame clones appear in the TCRdb table, and some are missing; sequencing was by immunoSEQ multiplex PCR. Of roughly 250,000 clones in the sample, 82% were seen once. Sequencing used peripheral blood. These receptors were collected from a woman older than 75 with active or convalescent COVID-19.

CDR3 protein: CASSPGQGPYEQYF. The CDR3, as DNA: TGCGCCAGCAGCCCAGGACAGGGGCCCTACGAGCAGTACTTC. V is TRBV5-1 and J is TRBJ2-7; 9 positions match TRBD1. Germline V gives CDR1 SGHRS, CDR2 YFSETQ. This CDR3 spans 14 amino acids. J was trimmed by 2 bases and V by 4 bases; bases with no gene match: 4.

The J gene is TRBJ1-6, the V gene TRBV7-2; D is unclear. Per the germline V gene, CDR1 is SGHTA and CDR2 is FQGNSA. Trimming cost V 5 bases and J 0 bases, with 11 bases left between them. The CDR3 length is 16 residues. CDR3 in DNA: TGTGCCAGCAGCCCCACACCAAGCTCCTATAATTCACCCCTCCACTTT. It encodes CASSPTPSSYNSPLHF.

The rearrangement joins TRBV28 to TRBJ2-7; 9 bases map to TRBD2. This CDR3 has 16 amino acids. From germline, CDR1 is MDHEN and CDR2 SYDVKM. V lost 5 bases and J lost 4; bases outside the gene matches: 12. The CDR3 protein is CASSNTGLAELYEQYF. The CDR3 coding sequence is TGTGCCAGCAGTAACACGGGACTAGCTGAACTTTACGAGCAGTACTTC. Looking up the rest from reference TRBV28 and TRBJ2-7 gives the full variable domain: DVKVTQSSRYLVKRTGEKVFLECVQDMDHENMFWYRQDPGLGLRLIYFSYDVKMKEKGDIPEGYSVSREKKERFSLILESASTNQTSMYLCASSNTGLAELYEQYFGPGTRLTVT.

The J gene is TRBJ2-3, the V gene TRBV2; 7 bases align to TRBD2. CDR1 and CDR2 (germline): SNHLY, FYNNEI. CDR3 length: 14 residues. Trimming at V came to 4 bases and at J to 2 bases, leaving 3 bases not matched to a gene. The CDR3 DNA follows: TGTGCCAGCAGTGGGGGACTACACACAGATACGCAGTATTTT. Protein: CASSGGLHTDTQYF.

The chain combines TRBV19 with TRBJ2-6; unclear D gene. The CDR3 has 17 amino acids. Deletions cut 1 base from V and 0 bases from J, with 10 bases between. Germline values: CDR1 LNHDA, CDR2 SQIVND (reference sequence). In nucleotides, the CDR3 is TGTGCCAGTAGTATAGGCCTAGGATCCTCTGGGGCCAACGTCCTGACTTTC. It specifies CASSIGLGSSGANVLTF.

The rearrangement uses TRBV18 and TRBJ1-1; 10 nucleotides line up with TRBD1. Germline V gene lookup returns CDR1 KGHSH and CDR2 LQKENI. This CDR3 is 16 amino acids long. V gave up 3 bases and J gave up 2 bases; unmatched junction bases: 6. CDR3 amino acids: CASSPSGTGVNTEAFF. The CDR3 DNA follows: TGTGCCAGCTCACCCTCCGGGACAGGGGTAAACACTGAAGCTTTCTTT. Looking up the rest from reference TRBV18 and TRBJ1-1 gives the full variable domain: NAGVMQNPRHLVRRRGQEARLRCSPMKGHSHVYWYRQLPEEGLKFMVYLQKENIIDESGMPKERFSAEFPKEGPSILRIQQVVRGDSAAYFCASSPSGTGVNTEAFFGQGTRLTVV.

The genes are TRBV2 and TRBJ2-5; D possibly corresponds to TRBD1 (5 bases). CDR3 length equals 16 residues. Looked up from germline, CDR1 is SNHLY and CDR2 is FYNNEI. V was shortened by 5 bases and J by 1 base, with 17 bases between the two germline ends. The CDR3 loop is CASSLSQGNLQETQYF. The CDR3 region has the DNA TGTGCCAGCAGTCTCTCCCAGGGTAACCTCCAAGAGACCCAGTACTTC.

The V call is TRBV5-4, the J call TRBJ2-3, with D perhaps matching TRBD1 (6 bases). This CDR3 is 15 amino acids long. The ends were cut back, 4 bases at V and 1 base at J, with 13 bases in the middle. CDR1 and CDR2 from the germline V gene are SGHNT and YYREEE (reference sequence). The CDR3 reads CASSGGGIGTDTQYF. The CDR3 DNA is TGTGCCAGCAGCGGGGGCGGAATCGGCACAGATACGCAGTATTTT. Complete variable domain (other parts from reference TRBV5-4 and TRBJ2-3): ETGVTQSPTHLIKTRGQQVTLRCSSQSGHNTVSWYQQALGQGPQFIFQYYREEENGRGNFPPRFSGLQFPNYSSELNVNALELDDSALYLCASSGGGIGTDTQYFGPGTRLTVL.

The chain has TRBV18 and TRBJ1-2; the match to TRBD1 covers 11 bases. The CDR3 has 13 amino acids. Trimming removed 3 bases from V and 8 bases from J; junction bases left unmatched: 2. Germline CDR1 reads KGHSH; CDR2 reads LQKENI. For the CDR3, the DNA is TGTGCCAGCTCACCTGGACAGGGGGCCGGCTACACCTTC. It yields the protein CASSPGQGAGYTF.